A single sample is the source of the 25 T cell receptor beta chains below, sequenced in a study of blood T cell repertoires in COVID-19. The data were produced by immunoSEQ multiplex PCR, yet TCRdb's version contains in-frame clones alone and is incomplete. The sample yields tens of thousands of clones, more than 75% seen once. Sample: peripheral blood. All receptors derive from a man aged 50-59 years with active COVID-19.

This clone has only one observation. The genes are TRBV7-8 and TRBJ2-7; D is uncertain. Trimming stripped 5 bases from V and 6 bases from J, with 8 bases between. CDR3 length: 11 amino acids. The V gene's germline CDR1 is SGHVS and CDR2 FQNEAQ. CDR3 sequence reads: CASSPALEQYF. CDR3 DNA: TGTGCCAGCAGCCCCGCGCTCGAGCAGTACTTC.

The CDR3: CASSQELAGGPNEQFF. In DNA, the CDR3 is TGCGCCAGCAGCCAGGAACTAGCGGGGGGGCCTAATGAGCAGTTCTTC. The genes are TRBV4-1 and TRBJ2-1; 13 bases agree with TRBD2. The V and J ends lost 3 bases and 7 bases, in that order; junction bases with no gene match: 6. CDR3 length: 16 residues. Germline V gene data show CDR1 as MGHRA and CDR2 as YSYEKL.

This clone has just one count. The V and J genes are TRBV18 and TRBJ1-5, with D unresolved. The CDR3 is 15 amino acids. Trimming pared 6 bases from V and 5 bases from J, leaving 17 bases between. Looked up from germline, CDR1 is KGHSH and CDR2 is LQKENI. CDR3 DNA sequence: TGTGCCAGCTCGCGGACCACCGGGAGGGATCAGCCCCAGCATTTT. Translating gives CASSRTTGRDQPQHF. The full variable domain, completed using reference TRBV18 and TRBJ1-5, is NAGVMQNPRHLVRRRGQEARLRCSPMKGHSHVYWYRQLPEEGLKFMVYLQKENIIDESGMPKERFSAEFPKEGPSILRIQQVVRGDSAAYFCASSRTTGRDQPQHFGDGTRLSIL.

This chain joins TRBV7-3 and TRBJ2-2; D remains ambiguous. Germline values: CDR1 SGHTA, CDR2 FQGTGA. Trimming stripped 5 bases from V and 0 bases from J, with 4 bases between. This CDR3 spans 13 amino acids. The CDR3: CASSTTNTGELFF. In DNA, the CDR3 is TGTGCCAGCAGCACAACGAACACCGGGGAGCTGTTTTTT.

CDR3 sequence (DNA): TGTGCCAGCAGCTTGAGGCCCCACCATTCCTCCTACGAGCAGTACTTC. Its protein product is CASSLRPHHSSYEQYF. The chain couples TRBV21-1 to TRBJ2-7; the table's D gene call, TRBD2, was not cross checked with the DNA. TRBV21-1 represents a pseudogene. This CDR3 is 16 amino acids long.

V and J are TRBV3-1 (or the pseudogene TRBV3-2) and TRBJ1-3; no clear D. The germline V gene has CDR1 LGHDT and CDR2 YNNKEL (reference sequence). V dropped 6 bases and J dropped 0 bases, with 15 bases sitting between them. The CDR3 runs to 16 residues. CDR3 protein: CASSTRRGSSGNTIYF. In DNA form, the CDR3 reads TGTGCCAGCAGTACACGGCGAGGATCCTCTGGAAACACCATATATTTT.

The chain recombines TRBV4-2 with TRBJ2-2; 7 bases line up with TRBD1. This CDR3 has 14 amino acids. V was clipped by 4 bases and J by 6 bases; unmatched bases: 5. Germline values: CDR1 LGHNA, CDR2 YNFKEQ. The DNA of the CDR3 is TGTGCCAGCAGCCCTGCAGGGACAGCCGGGGAGCTGTTTTTT. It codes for CASSPAGTAGELFF.

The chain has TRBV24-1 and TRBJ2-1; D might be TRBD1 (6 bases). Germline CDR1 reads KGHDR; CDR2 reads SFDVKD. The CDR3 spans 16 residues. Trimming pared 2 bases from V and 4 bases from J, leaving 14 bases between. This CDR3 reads CATSDSTGWAYNEQFF. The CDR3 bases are TGTGCCACCAGTGATTCAACAGGGTGGGCGTACAATGAGCAGTTCTTC.

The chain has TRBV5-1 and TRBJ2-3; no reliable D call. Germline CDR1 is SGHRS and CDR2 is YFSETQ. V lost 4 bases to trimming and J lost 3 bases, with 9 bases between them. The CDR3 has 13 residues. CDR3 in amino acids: CASSLPPTDTQYF. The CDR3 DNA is TGCGCCAGCAGCCTTCCCCCGACAGATACGCAGTATTTT. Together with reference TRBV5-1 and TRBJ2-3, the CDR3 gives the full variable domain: KAGVTQTPRYLIKTRGQQVTLSCSPISGHRSVSWYQQTPGQGLQFLFEYFSETQRNKGNFPGRFSGRQFSNSRSEMNVSTLELGDSALYLCASSLPPTDTQYFGPGTRLTVL.

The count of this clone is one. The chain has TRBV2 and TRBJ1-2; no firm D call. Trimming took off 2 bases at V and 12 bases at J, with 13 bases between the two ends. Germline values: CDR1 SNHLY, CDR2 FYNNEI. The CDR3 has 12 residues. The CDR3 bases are TGTGCCAGCAGTGAATCATGGAGGTCCGACACCTTC. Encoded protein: CASSESWRSDTF.

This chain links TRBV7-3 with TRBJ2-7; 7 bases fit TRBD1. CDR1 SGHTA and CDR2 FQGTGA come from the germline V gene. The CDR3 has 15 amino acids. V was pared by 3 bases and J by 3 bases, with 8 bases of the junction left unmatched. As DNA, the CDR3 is TGTGCCAGCAGCTTTACAGGGGCAAAGGACTACGAGCAGTACTTC. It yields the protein CASSFTGAKDYEQYF.

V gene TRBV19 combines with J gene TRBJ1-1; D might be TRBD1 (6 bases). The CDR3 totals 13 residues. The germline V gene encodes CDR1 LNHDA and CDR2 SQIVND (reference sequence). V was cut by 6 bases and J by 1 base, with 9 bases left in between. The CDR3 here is CASRRTANTEAFF. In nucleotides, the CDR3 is TGTGCCAGTAGACGGACAGCGAACACTGAAGCTTTCTTT.

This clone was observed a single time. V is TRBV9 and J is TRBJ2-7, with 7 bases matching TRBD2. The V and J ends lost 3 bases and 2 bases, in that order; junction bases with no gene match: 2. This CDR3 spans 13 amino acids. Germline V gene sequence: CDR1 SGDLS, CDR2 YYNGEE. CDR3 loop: CASSAAGTYEQYF. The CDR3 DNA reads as TGTGCCAGCAGCGCAGCGGGGACCTACGAGCAGTACTTC.

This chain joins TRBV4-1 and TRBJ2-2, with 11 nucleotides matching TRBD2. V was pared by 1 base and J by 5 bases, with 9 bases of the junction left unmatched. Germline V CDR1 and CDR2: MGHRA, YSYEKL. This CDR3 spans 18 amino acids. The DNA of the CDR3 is TGCGCCAGCAGCCAAGGTACCCTAGCGGGAGGAAATACCGGGGAGCTGTTTTTT. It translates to CASSQGTLAGGNTGELFF.

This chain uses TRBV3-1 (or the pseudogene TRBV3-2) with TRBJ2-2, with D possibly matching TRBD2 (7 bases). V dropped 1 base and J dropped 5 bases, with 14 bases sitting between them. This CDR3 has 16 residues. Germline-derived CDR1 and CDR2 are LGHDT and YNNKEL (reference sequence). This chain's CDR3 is CASSQGGRERTGELFF. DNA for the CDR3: TGTGCCAGCAGCCAAGGGGGGCGGGAGAGAACCGGGGAGCTGTTTTTT.

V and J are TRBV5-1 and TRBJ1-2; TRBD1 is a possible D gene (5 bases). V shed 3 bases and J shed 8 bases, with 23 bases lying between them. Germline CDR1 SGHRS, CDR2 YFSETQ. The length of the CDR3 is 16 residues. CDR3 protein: CASSSSRWGFLRGYTF. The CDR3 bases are TGCGCCAGCAGCTCTTCTCGCTGGGGCTTTTTGAGGGGCTACACCTTC.

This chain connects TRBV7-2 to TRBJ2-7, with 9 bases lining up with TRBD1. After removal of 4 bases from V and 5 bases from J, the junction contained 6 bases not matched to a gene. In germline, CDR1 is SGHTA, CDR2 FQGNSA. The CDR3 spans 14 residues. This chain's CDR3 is CASSSYRGPNEQYF. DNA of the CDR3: TGTGCCAGCAGCTCCTACAGGGGGCCAAACGAGCAGTACTTC.

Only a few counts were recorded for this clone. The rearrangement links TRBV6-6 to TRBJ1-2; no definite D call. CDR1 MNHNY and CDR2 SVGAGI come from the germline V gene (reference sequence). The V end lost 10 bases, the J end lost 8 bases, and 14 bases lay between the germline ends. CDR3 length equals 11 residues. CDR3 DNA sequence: TGTGCCATCCGAGTAGGCGGGGGCTACACCTTC. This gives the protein CAIRVGGGYTF.

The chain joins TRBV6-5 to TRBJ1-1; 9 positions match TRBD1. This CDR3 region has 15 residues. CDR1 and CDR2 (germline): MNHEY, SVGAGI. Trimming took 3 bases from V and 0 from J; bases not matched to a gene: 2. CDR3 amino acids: CASSYGTGMNTEAFF. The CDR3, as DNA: TGTGCCAGCAGTTATGGGACAGGGATGAACACTGAAGCTTTCTTT.

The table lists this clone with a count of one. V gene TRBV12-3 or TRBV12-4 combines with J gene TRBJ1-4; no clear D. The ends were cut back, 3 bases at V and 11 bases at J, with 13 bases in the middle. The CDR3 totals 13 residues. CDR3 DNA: TGTGCCAGCAGTTTCGACGGAGGGAGCAAACTGTTTTTT. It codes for CASSFDGGSKLFF.

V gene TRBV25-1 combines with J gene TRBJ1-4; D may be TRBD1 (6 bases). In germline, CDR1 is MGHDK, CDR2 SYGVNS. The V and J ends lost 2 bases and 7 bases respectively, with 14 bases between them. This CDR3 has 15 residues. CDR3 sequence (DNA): TGTGCCAGCAGTGAAGGGGGCAGCGTAGGTGAAAAACTGTTTTTT. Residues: CASSEGGSVGEKLFF.

The CDR3 region has the DNA TGTGCCAGCAGGCTACAGGGACGTAATGAAAAACTGTTTTTT. It encodes CASRLQGRNEKLFF. The chain is built from TRBV27 and TRBJ1-4; TRBD1 is a possible D gene (6 bases). The germline gives CDR1 MNHEY, CDR2 SMNVEV (reference sequence). V lost 6 bases, J lost 4 bases, and 12 bases lay in between. The CDR3 runs to 14 residues.

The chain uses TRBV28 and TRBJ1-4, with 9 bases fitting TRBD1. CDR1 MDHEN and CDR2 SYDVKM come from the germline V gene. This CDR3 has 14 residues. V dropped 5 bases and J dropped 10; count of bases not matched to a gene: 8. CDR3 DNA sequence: TGTGCCAGCAGTCCAGGGACAGGGACGGCAAAACTGTTTTTT. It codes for CASSPGTGTAKLFF.

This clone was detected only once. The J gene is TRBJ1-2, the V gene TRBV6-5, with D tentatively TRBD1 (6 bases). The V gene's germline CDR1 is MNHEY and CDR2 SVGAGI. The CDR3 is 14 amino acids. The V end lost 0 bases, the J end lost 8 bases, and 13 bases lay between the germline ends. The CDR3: CASSYSRGGDGYTF. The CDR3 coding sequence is TGTGCCAGCAGTTACTCGAGAGGGGGAGACGGCTACACCTTC.

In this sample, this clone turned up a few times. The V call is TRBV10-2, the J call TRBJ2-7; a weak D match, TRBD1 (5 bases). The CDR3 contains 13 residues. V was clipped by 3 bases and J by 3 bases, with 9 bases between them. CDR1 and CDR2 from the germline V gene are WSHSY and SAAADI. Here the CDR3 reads CASSEQAIYEQYF. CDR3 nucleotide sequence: TGCGCCAGCAGTGAACAGGCCATCTACGAGCAGTACTTC.